These T cell receptor beta chains were read from a single sample in a study of chemoradiotherapy in HPV16-positive cancers. Clones were sequenced by immunoSEQ multiplex PCR, and TCRdb holds only the in-frame ones, with some missing. Of about 14,000 clones in the sample, around 90% are singletons; the top ten hold 3.5% to 4.5%. The sample here was tumor tissue, taken from a patient who underwent chemoradiotherapy. These receptors were obtained from a human donor with HPV-associated anogenital cancer. Each CDR3 is given with its conserved first and last residue. The D gene is left open where the match is weak. Part of the rows lack a size; the others show once, few, many or a class for expanded clones.

size: .; V: TRBV10-3; D: TRBD2; J: TRBJ2-1; CDR3: CAIATPLAGYNEQFF; DNA: TGTGCCATCGCAACCCCACTAGCGGGATACAATGAGCAGTTCTTC
size: .; V: TRBV2; D: TRBD2; J: TRBJ2-1; CDR3: CASSDGWRLAGKSHYNEQFF; DNA: TGTGCCAGCAGTGACGGATGGAGACTAGCGGGGAAGAGTCACTACAATGAGCAGTTCTTC
size: .; V: TRBV6-1; D: .; J: TRBJ2-7; CDR3: CATLNSFDEQYF; DNA: TGTGCCACCCTGAATTCTTTCGACGAGCAGTACTTC
size: .; V: TRBV5-4; D: .; J: TRBJ2-7; CDR3: CASSADRTYEQYF; DNA: TGTGCCAGCAGCGCGGACAGAACCTACGAGCAGTACTTC
size: .; V: TRBV6-1; D: .; J: TRBJ2-7; CDR3: CASLNPLQGGEQYF; DNA: TGTGCCAGCTTGAACCCACTACAGGGCGGCGAGCAGTACTTC
size: .; V: TRBV7-3; D: .; J: TRBJ1-1; CDR3: CASSFGGRMNTEAFF; DNA: TGTGCCAGCAGCTTTGGTGGGCGCATGAACACTGAAGCTTTCTTT
size: .; V: TRBV5-1; D: TRBD1; J: TRBJ2-5; CDR3: CASSPGQAAETQYF; DNA: TGCGCCAGCAGCCCTGGACAGGCCGCAGAGACCCAGTACTTC
size: .; V: TRBV6-5; D: .; J: TRBJ1-5; CDR3: CASRPGLRNQPQHF; DNA: TGTGCCAGCAGGCCGGGACTCCGCAATCAGCCCCAGCATTTT
size: .; V: TRBV11-2; D: .; J: TRBJ2-7; CDR3: CASFPQGRAAYEQYF; DNA: TGTGCCAGCTTCCCCCAAGGGCGGGCTGCCTACGAGCAGTACTTC
size: .; V: TRBV27; D: TRBD1; J: TRBJ2-5; CDR3: CASSEQGEGIWETQYF; DNA: TGTGCCAGCAGCGAACAGGGGGAAGGAATTTGGGAGACCCAGTACTTC
size: few; V: TRBV1; D: .; J: TRBJ2-1; CDR3: CTSSPVNEQFF; DNA: TGCACCAGCAGCCCGGTTAATGAGCAGTTCTTC
size: .; V: TRBV5-1; D: .; J: TRBJ2-1; CDR3: CASSFNRERDEQFF; DNA: TGCGCCAGCAGCTTTAACAGGGAACGGGATGAGCAGTTCTTC
size: .; V: TRBV11-3; D: TRBD2; J: TRBJ2-5; CDR3: CASSLGGGNEETQYF; DNA: TGTGCCAGCAGCTTAGGCGGGGGAAATGAAGAGACCCAGTACTTC
size: .; V: TRBV5-1; D: .; J: TRBJ1-1; CDR3: CASSLGVNTEAFF; DNA: TGCGCCAGCAGCTTAGGGGTGAACACTGAAGCTTTCTTT
size: .; V: TRBV7-9; D: TRBD2; J: TRBJ2-7; CDR3: CASSQTREGNEQYF; DNA: TGTGCCAGCAGTCAAACCCGGGAGGGGAACGAGCAGTACTTC
size: .; V: TRBV19; D: .; J: TRBJ1-4; CDR3: CASSPRGIANEKLFF; DNA: TGTGCCAGTAGTCCCCGGGGAATTGCTAATGAAAAACTGTTTTTT
size: .; V: TRBV27; D: .; J: TRBJ2-3; CDR3: CASSFWDTQYF; DNA: TGTGCCAGCAGTTTTTGGGATACGCAGTATTTT
size: .; V: TRBV5-1; D: .; J: TRBJ1-1; CDR3: CASSLQEGVIWNTEAFF; DNA: TGCGCCAGCAGCCTACAGGAGGGGGTGATTTGGAACACTGAAGCTTTCTTT
size: .; V: TRBV19; D: TRBD1; J: TRBJ1-1; CDR3: CASSYGTGGYLAFF; DNA: TGTGCCAGTTCTTACGGGACAGGGGGATATTTGGCTTTCTTT
size: .; V: TRBV7-9; D: .; J: TRBJ1-6; CDR3: CASSFGAESPLHF; DNA: TGTGCCAGCAGCTTTGGGGCCGAATCACCCCTCCACTTT
size: .; V: TRBV11-3; D: TRBD2; J: TRBJ2-1; CDR3: CASSFTVTSKGEFF; DNA: TGTGCCAGCAGCTTCACCGTGACTAGCAAAGGGGAGTTCTTC
size: .; V: TRBV19; D: .; J: TRBJ2-7; CDR3: CASSISTFREQYF; DNA: TGTGCCAGTAGTATCAGTACCTTTCGCGAGCAGTACTTC
size: .; V: TRBV25-1; D: .; J: TRBJ1-1; CDR3: CASSNIRGGTGYTEAFF; DNA: TGTGCCAGCAGCAACATCAGGGGAGGAACGGGATACACTGAAGCTTTCTTT
size: .; V: TRBV29-1; D: .; J: TRBJ2-3; CDR3: CSVAGFETDTQYF; DNA: TGCAGCGTTGCAGGGTTCGAGACAGATACGCAGTATTTT
size: .; V: TRBV11-2; D: TRBD2; J: TRBJ2-1; CDR3: CASSSGTSGSNEQFF; DNA: TGTGCCAGCAGCTCTGGGACTAGCGGGAGCAATGAGCAGTTCTTC
size: .; V: TRBV5-3; D: .; J: TRBJ1-1; CDR3: CARTCTGSNTEAFF; DNA: TGTGCCAGAACGTGTACGGGTTCTAACACTGAAGCTTTCTTT
size: .; V: TRBV9; D: TRBD1; J: TRBJ2-7; CDR3: CASSVEGQGAQQYF; DNA: TGTGCCAGCAGCGTAGAGGGACAGGGGGCCCAGCAGTACTTC
size: .; V: TRBV18; D: TRBD1; J: TRBJ1-1; CDR3: CASSPQGQGTGAFF; DNA: TGTGCCAGCTCACCCCAGGGACAGGGGACCGGAGCTTTCTTT
size: .; V: TRBV10-2; D: .; J: TRBJ1-2; CDR3: CASSEQTNYGYTF; DNA: TGCGCCAGCAGTGAACAAACTAACTATGGCTACACCTTC
size: .; V: TRBV2; D: TRBD2; J: TRBJ2-2; CDR3: CASSERGGRLAGELFF; DNA: TGTGCCAGCAGTGAAAGAGGCGGGAGGTTAGCCGGGGAGCTGTTTTTT
size: .; V: TRBV21-1; D: .; J: TRBJ1-4; CDR3: CASSKVRASHEKLFF; DNA: TGTGCCAGCAGCAAAGTTCGGGCAAGTCATGAAAAACTGTTTTTT
size: once; V: TRBV11-2; D: .; J: TRBJ2-1; CDR3: CASSLDLRNEQFF; DNA: TGTGCCAGCAGCTTAGATCTAAGAAATGAGCAGTTCTTC
size: .; V: TRBV7-6; D: TRBD1; J: TRBJ2-1; CDR3: CASSSAPGQHNEQFF; DNA: TGTGCCAGCAGCTCAGCCCCGGGACAGCACAATGAGCAGTTCTTC
size: .; V: TRBV28; D: .; J: TRBJ1-3; CDR3: CASTPPDSSGNTIYF; DNA: TGTGCCAGCACCCCGCCTGACAGCTCTGGAAACACCATATATTTT
size: .; V: TRBV11-3; D: .; J: TRBJ2-1; CDR3: CASSFGLYSYNEQFF; DNA: TGTGCCAGCAGCTTTGGTCTCTACTCCTACAATGAGCAGTTCTTC
size: .; V: TRBV7-9; D: TRBD2; J: TRBJ2-5; CDR3: CASSPGLAGETQYF; DNA: TGTGCCAGCAGCCCAGGACTAGCGGGAGAGACCCAGTACTTC
size: .; V: TRBV2; D: .; J: TRBJ2-5; CDR3: CASSPDRKETQYF; DNA: TGTGCCAGCAGCCCAGACAGGAAAGAGACCCAGTACTTC
size: .; V: TRBV7-9; D: TRBD2; J: TRBJ2-7; CDR3: CASSTPAGGSYEQYF; DNA: TGTGCCAGCAGCACCCCAGCGGGAGGCTCCTACGAGCAGTACTTC
size: .; V: TRBV6-6; D: .; J: TRBJ2-2; CDR3: CASSYYSGNTGELFF; DNA: TGTGCCAGCAGTTACTATAGCGGGAACACCGGGGAGCTGTTTTTT
size: .; V: TRBV9; D: .; J: TRBJ2-1; CDR3: CASSLGGSYNEQFF; DNA: TGTGCCAGCAGCCTAGGGGGGTCCTACAATGAGCAGTTCTTC
size: .; V: TRBV6-5; D: .; J: TRBJ2-7; CDR3: CASTVAHSYEQYF; DNA: TGTGCCAGCACCGTCGCGCACTCCTACGAGCAGTACTTC
size: .; V: TRBV7-9; D: .; J: TRBJ2-5; CDR3: CASSLSQGETQYF; DNA: TGTGCCAGCAGCTTATCTCAGGGCGAGACCCAGTACTTC
size: .; V: TRBV29-1; D: TRBD1; J: TRBJ1-2; CDR3: CSVTGAGANGYTF; DNA: TGCAGCGTCACAGGGGCTGGGGCTAATGGCTACACCTTC
size: .; V: TRBV5-5; D: .; J: TRBJ1-2; CDR3: CASSFGAGEDGYTF; DNA: TGTGCCAGCAGCTTCGGGGCAGGGGAGGATGGCTACACCTTC
size: .; V: TRBV10-1; D: .; J: TRBJ2-1; CDR3: CASSASYNEQFF; DNA: TGCGCCAGCAGTGCCTCCTACAATGAGCAGTTCTTC
size: .; V: TRBV7-9; D: .; J: TRBJ1-4; CDR3: CASSPPELEFEKLFF; DNA: TGTGCCAGCAGCCCGCCCGAGTTAGAGTTTGAAAAACTGTTTTTT